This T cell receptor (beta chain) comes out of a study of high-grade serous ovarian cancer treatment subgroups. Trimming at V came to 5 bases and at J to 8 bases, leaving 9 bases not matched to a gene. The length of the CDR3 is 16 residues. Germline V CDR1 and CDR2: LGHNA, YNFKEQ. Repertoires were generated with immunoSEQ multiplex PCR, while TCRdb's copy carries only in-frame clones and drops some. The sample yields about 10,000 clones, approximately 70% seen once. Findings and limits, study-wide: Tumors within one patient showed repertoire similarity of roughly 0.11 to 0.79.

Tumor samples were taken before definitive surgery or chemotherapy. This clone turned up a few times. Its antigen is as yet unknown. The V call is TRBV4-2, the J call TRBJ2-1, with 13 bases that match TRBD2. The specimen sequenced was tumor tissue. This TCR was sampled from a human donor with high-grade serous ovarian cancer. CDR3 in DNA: TGTGCCAGCAGCAAACGGACTAGCGGGAGCGTGGATGAGCAGTTCTTC. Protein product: CASSKRTSGSVDEQFF.